Listed below are T cell receptor beta chains from one sample, sequenced in a study of CD8 T cells in ankylosing spondylitis. TCRdb used MiXCR to reprocess the 5' RACE reads, holding one entry per CDR3 protein. Of 200,000 to 250,000 distinct CDR3 sequences in the sample, around 19% were seen once. Sequenced sample: blood, either unsorted or a sorted T cell fraction (not recorded which). These receptors came from a male donor with ankylosing spondylitis. CDR3s include the opening cysteine and the closing phenylalanine or tryptophan. The order of the fields is V gene, D gene, J gene, clone size, CDR3 DNA, CDR3 protein. A D gene is named only where the DNA matches it firmly. Not every row has a clone size; where given, it reads once, few, many or a size class.

V gene: TRBV4-1
D gene: .
J gene: TRBJ2-7
clone size: once
CDR3 DNA: TGCGCCAGCAGCCAAGGACTACAGAGCTCCTACGAGCAGTACTTC
CDR3 protein: CASSQGLQSSYEQYF

V gene: TRBV7-8
D gene: TRBD2
J gene: TRBJ2-7
clone size: many
CDR3 DNA: TGTGCCAGCAGCTTAGAGGGACTAGCGGGAGTCGAGCAGTACTTC
CDR3 protein: CASSLEGLAGVEQYF

V gene: TRBV7-6
D gene: .
J gene: TRBJ2-1
clone size: .
CDR3 DNA: TGTGCCAGCAGCTTAGGACAGGGAGGCTATGAGCAGTTCTTC
CDR3 protein: CASSLGQGGYEQFF

V gene: TRBV27
D gene: TRBD2
J gene: TRBJ2-1
clone size: .
CDR3 DNA: TGTGCCAGCAGTCTCGGGAGGGCAGCCTACAATGAGCAGTTCTTC
CDR3 protein: CASSLGRAAYNEQFF

V gene: TRBV6-5
D gene: TRBD2
J gene: TRBJ2-1
clone size: .
CDR3 DNA: TGTGCCAGCAGTTCCACCGGACCGGGGGGGAGCTCCTACAATGAGCAGTTCTTC
CDR3 protein: CASSSTGPGGSSYNEQFF

V gene: TRBV5-1
D gene: TRBD2
J gene: TRBJ2-3
clone size: .
CDR3 DNA: TGCGCCAGCAGCTTCCTAGCGGGGGATACAGATACGCAGTATTTT
CDR3 protein: CASSFLAGDTDTQYF

V gene: TRBV7-3
D gene: .
J gene: TRBJ2-6
clone size: .
CDR3 DNA: TGTGCCAGCAGCTTAATTACAGGGACTCACTCTGGGGCCAACGTCCTGACTTTC
CDR3 protein: CASSLITGTHSGANVLTF

V gene: TRBV30
D gene: TRBD1
J gene: TRBJ1-5
clone size: once
CDR3 DNA: TGTGCCTGGAGGCCCCGGGACAGGGGAATAATTCAGCCCCAGCATTTT
CDR3 protein: CAWRPRDRGIIQPQHF

V gene: TRBV15
D gene: .
J gene: TRBJ2-3
clone size: few
CDR3 DNA: TGTGCCACCAGCAGAGATCCCATAGATACGCAGTATTTT
CDR3 protein: CATSRDPIDTQYF

V gene: TRBV27
D gene: .
J gene: TRBJ1-1
clone size: .
CDR3 DNA: TGTGCCAGCAGTTTAGGGCAGGGGCACACTGAAGCTTTCTTT
CDR3 protein: CASSLGQGHTEAFF

V gene: TRBV19
D gene: TRBD2
J gene: TRBJ2-1
clone size: .
CDR3 DNA: TGTGCCAGTAGTATATCTAGCGGGGGGCCTACCTACAATGAGCAGTTCTTC
CDR3 protein: CASSISSGGPTYNEQFF

V gene: TRBV7-2
D gene: TRBD2
J gene: TRBJ2-3
clone size: few
CDR3 DNA: TGTGCCAGCAGCCTGCCGGGACTACTCACAGATACGCAGTATTTT
CDR3 protein: CASSLPGLLTDTQYF

V gene: TRBV6-1
D gene: TRBD1
J gene: TRBJ2-1
clone size: few
CDR3 DNA: TGTGCCAGCAGTATGACAGGGGGGGGTGAGCAGTTCTTC
CDR3 protein: CASSMTGGGEQFF

V gene: TRBV2
D gene: .
J gene: TRBJ2-7
clone size: .
CDR3 DNA: TGTGCCAGCAGCGTCATGCCGACAAACCTAAGGGACTACGAGCAGTACTTC
CDR3 protein: CASSVMPTNLRDYEQYF

V gene: TRBV20-1
D gene: .
J gene: TRBJ2-7
clone size: few
CDR3 DNA: TGCAGTGCTAGACAAACTTACCCTAACTACGAGCAGTACTTC
CDR3 protein: CSARQTYPNYEQYF

V gene: TRBV10-3
D gene: .
J gene: TRBJ1-6
clone size: .
CDR3 DNA: TGTGCCATCAGTGAGTCGGGCGGGGGCGCCTATAATTCACCCCTCCACTTT
CDR3 protein: CAISESGGGAYNSPLHF

V gene: TRBV24-1
D gene: TRBD2
J gene: TRBJ2-7
clone size: few
CDR3 DNA: TGTGCCACCATTTCTAGCGGGGTTGGGACTGACTACGAGCAGTACTTC
CDR3 protein: CATISSGVGTDYEQYF

V gene: TRBV12-3/TRBV12-4
D gene: .
J gene: TRBJ1-2
clone size: few
CDR3 DNA: TGTGCCAGCAGTTTTAGGGAATCAGTCGGCTACACCTTC
CDR3 protein: CASSFRESVGYTF

V gene: TRBV29-1
D gene: .
J gene: TRBJ2-1
clone size: many
CDR3 DNA: TGCAGCCCATGGTCCGCCTACAATGAGCAGTTCTTC
CDR3 protein: CSPWSAYNEQFF

V gene: TRBV30
D gene: TRBD2
J gene: TRBJ2-1
clone size: .
CDR3 DNA: TGTGCCTGGAGCGGGACTAGCGGGAGGGCCTACAATGAGCAGTTCTTC
CDR3 protein: CAWSGTSGRAYNEQFF

V gene: TRBV29-1
D gene: TRBD2
J gene: TRBJ2-1
clone size: .
CDR3 DNA: TGCAGCGTTGAACTCCGATCTAGCGGGGGGCCGGATTACAATGAGCAGTTCTTC
CDR3 protein: CSVELRSSGGPDYNEQFF

V gene: TRBV4-1
D gene: TRBD1
J gene: TRBJ1-1
clone size: .
CDR3 DNA: TGCGCCAGCAGCCTTTTGGACAGGGGGAACACTGAAGCTTTCTTT
CDR3 protein: CASSLLDRGNTEAFF

V gene: TRBV7-9
D gene: .
J gene: TRBJ2-7
clone size: .
CDR3 DNA: TGTGCCAGCAGGACAGGTGACTACGAGCAGTACTTC
CDR3 protein: CASRTGDYEQYF

V gene: TRBV12-3/TRBV12-4
D gene: TRBD2
J gene: TRBJ2-1
clone size: many
CDR3 DNA: TGTGCCAGCAGCTCGCTTAGCGGGCCCAATGAGCAGTTCTTC
CDR3 protein: CASSSLSGPNEQFF

V gene: TRBV3-1
D gene: .
J gene: TRBJ2-2
clone size: .
CDR3 DNA: TGTGCCAGCAGCCCGGCGCCATGGCGAGACGGGGAGCTGTTTTTT
CDR3 protein: CASSPAPWRDGELFF

V gene: TRBV5-1
D gene: TRBD1
J gene: TRBJ2-7
clone size: .
CDR3 DNA: TGCGCCAGCAGCTTGGGGGCCGGGACAGGTTTTGGGATGTACGAGCAGTACTTC
CDR3 protein: CASSLGAGTGFGMYEQYF

V gene: TRBV12-3/TRBV12-4
D gene: .
J gene: TRBJ2-2
clone size: few
CDR3 DNA: TGTGCCTCCGGGACCGGGGAGCTGTTTTTT
CDR3 protein: CASGTGELFF

V gene: TRBV29-1
D gene: .
J gene: TRBJ2-7
clone size: many
CDR3 DNA: TGCAGCACCTGGGACAACTCCTACGAGCAGTACTTC
CDR3 protein: CSTWDNSYEQYF

V gene: TRBV4-3
D gene: .
J gene: TRBJ2-2
clone size: few
CDR3 DNA: TGCGCCAGCAGCCATCCCCGACAGGAAGCGAACACCGGGGAGCTGTTTTTT
CDR3 protein: CASSHPRQEANTGELFF

V gene: TRBV5-6
D gene: .
J gene: TRBJ1-2
clone size: .
CDR3 DNA: TGTGCCAGCAGCCGACCTGGGACCGGCTATGGCTACACCTTC
CDR3 protein: CASSRPGTGYGYTF

V gene: TRBV6-5
D gene: .
J gene: TRBJ1-1
clone size: few
CDR3 DNA: TGTGCCAGCAGTTACGGTCAGGGTGCTACTGAAGCTTTCTTT
CDR3 protein: CASSYGQGATEAFF

V gene: TRBV28
D gene: TRBD1
J gene: TRBJ2-7
clone size: .
CDR3 DNA: TGTGCCAGCAGTGGGACAGGGGATTCCTACGAGCAGTACTTC
CDR3 protein: CASSGTGDSYEQYF

V gene: TRBV12-3/TRBV12-4
D gene: .
J gene: TRBJ2-4
clone size: .
CDR3 DNA: TGTGCCAGCAGTTTTAAGGGGGCCAAAAACATTCAGTACTTC
CDR3 protein: CASSFKGAKNIQYF

V gene: TRBV12-3/TRBV12-4
D gene: .
J gene: TRBJ2-2
clone size: many
CDR3 DNA: TGTGCCAGCAGTACTGACTTATACACCGGGGAGCTGTTTTTT
CDR3 protein: CASSTDLYTGELFF

V gene: TRBV5-1
D gene: TRBD1
J gene: TRBJ2-7
clone size: few
CDR3 DNA: TGCGCCAGCAGCTTACCGGACAGGGACATCTACGAGCAGTACTTC
CDR3 protein: CASSLPDRDIYEQYF

V gene: TRBV12-3/TRBV12-4
D gene: .
J gene: TRBJ2-1
clone size: few
CDR3 DNA: TGTGCCAGCAGTCCCCACGGCGGGACCTACAATGAGCAGTTCTTC
CDR3 protein: CASSPHGGTYNEQFF